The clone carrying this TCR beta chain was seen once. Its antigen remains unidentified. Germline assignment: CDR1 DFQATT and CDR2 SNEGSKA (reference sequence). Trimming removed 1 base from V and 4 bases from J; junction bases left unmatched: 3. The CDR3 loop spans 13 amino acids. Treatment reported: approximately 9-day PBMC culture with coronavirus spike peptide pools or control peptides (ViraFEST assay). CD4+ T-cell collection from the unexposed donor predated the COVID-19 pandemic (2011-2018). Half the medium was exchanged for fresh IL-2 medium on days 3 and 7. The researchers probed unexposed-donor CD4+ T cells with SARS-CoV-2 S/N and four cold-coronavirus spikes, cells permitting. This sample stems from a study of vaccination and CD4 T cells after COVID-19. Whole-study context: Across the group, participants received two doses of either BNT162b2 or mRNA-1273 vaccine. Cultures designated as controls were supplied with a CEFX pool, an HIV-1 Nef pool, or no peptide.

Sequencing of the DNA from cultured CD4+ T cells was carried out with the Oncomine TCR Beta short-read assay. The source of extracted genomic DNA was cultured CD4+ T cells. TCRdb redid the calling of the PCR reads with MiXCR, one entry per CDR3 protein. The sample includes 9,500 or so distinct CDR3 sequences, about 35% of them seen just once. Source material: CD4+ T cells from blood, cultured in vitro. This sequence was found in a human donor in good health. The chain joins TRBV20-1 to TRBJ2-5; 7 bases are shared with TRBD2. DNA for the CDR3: TGCAGTGCTAGAGGGGGGGGGATAGAGACCCAGTACTTC. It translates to CSARGGGIETQYF.